A selection of T cell receptor beta chains follows, all from one sample in a study of CD8 T cells in Susac syndrome. TCRdb analysed the immunoSEQ multiplex PCR reads with MiXCR anew, one entry per CDR3 protein. The table shows more than 95,000 distinct CDR3 sequences, with more than 80% occurring only once. The sequenced sample consisted of CD8+ T cells from PBMCs. These receptor sequences come from a human donor with multiple sclerosis. The CDR3 runs from the conserved cysteine through the conserved F or W. A D gene is named only where the DNA matches it firmly. Clone size appears in some rows only: once, few, many, or a class for an expanded clone.

J gene: TRBJ2-7; D gene: -; clone size: -; V gene: TRBV6-1; CDR3 DNA: TGTGCCAGCAGTGAAAGGGGGGACAGTTCCTACGAGCAGTACTTC; CDR3 protein: CASSERGDSSYEQYF
J gene: TRBJ2-1; D gene: -; clone size: once; V gene: TRBV3-1; CDR3 DNA: TGTGCCAGCAGCCAAGATAGGGGTTGGGAGCAGTTCTTC; CDR3 protein: CASSQDRGWEQFF
J gene: TRBJ2-3; D gene: TRBD2; clone size: -; V gene: TRBV7-3; CDR3 DNA: TGTGCCAGCAGCGGCACGGGGGGTCTCACAGATACGCAGTATTTT; CDR3 protein: CASSGTGGLTDTQYF
J gene: TRBJ2-7; D gene: -; clone size: once; V gene: TRBV14; CDR3 DNA: TGTGCCAGCAGCGGCGGACTTAACGAGCAGTACTTC; CDR3 protein: CASSGGLNEQYF
J gene: TRBJ2-3; D gene: -; clone size: -; V gene: TRBV30; CDR3 DNA: TGTGCCTGGAGTGGGGGGCCGAAAAGCACAGATACGCAGTATTTT; CDR3 protein: CAWSGGPKSTDTQYF
J gene: TRBJ2-5; D gene: -; clone size: -; V gene: TRBV29-1; CDR3 DNA: TGCAGCGTTGAAGGCACTAGTAAGGAGACCCAGTACTTC; CDR3 protein: CSVEGTSKETQYF
J gene: TRBJ2-2; D gene: TRBD2; clone size: -; V gene: TRBV29-1; CDR3 DNA: TGCAGCGTTGAAGAGGTGGTCTCTAGCGGACTCACCGGGGAGCTGTTTTTT; CDR3 protein: CSVEEVVSSGLTGELFF
J gene: TRBJ1-1; D gene: -; clone size: -; V gene: TRBV27; CDR3 DNA: TGTGCCAGCAGTTTATCCCCCGTGAACACTGAAGCTTTCTTT; CDR3 protein: CASSLSPVNTEAFF
J gene: TRBJ1-2; D gene: -; clone size: -; V gene: TRBV27; CDR3 DNA: TGTGCCAGCAGCCCCAGGGAGGAATTTTTCTGGGGCTATGGCTACACCTTC; CDR3 protein: CASSPREEFFWGYGYTF
J gene: TRBJ2-2; D gene: -; clone size: -; V gene: TRBV5-6; CDR3 DNA: TGTGCCAGCAGCTTGGGGCGGGCCCCCTTAAACACCGGGGAGCTGTTTTTT; CDR3 protein: CASSLGRAPLNTGELFF
J gene: TRBJ1-2; D gene: -; clone size: -; V gene: TRBV25-1; CDR3 DNA: TGTGCCAGCAGTGATGCCCTAGCGGGGGGCTACACCTTC; CDR3 protein: CASSDALAGGYTF
J gene: TRBJ1-1; D gene: -; clone size: -; V gene: TRBV20-1; CDR3 DNA: TGCAGTGCACCCGGGGACACTGAAGCTTTCTTT; CDR3 protein: CSAPGDTEAFF
J gene: TRBJ2-1; D gene: -; clone size: -; V gene: TRBV9; CDR3 DNA: TGTGCCAGCAGCGTAGACGCTAACTCCTACAATGAGCAGTTCTTC; CDR3 protein: CASSVDANSYNEQFF
J gene: TRBJ2-3; D gene: -; clone size: -; V gene: TRBV27; CDR3 DNA: TGTGCCAGCAGTTTATTTCCCGCTGGGGGAGATACGCAGTATTTT; CDR3 protein: CASSLFPAGGDTQYF
J gene: TRBJ1-4; D gene: -; clone size: -; V gene: TRBV9; CDR3 DNA: TGTGCCAGCAGCGCCCATCAGGGGAACCGTGAAAAACTGTTTTTT; CDR3 protein: CASSAHQGNREKLFF
J gene: TRBJ1-5; D gene: -; clone size: -; V gene: TRBV25-1; CDR3 DNA: TGTGCCAGCAGTGACGGCTTCGGTCAGCCCCAGCATTTT; CDR3 protein: CASSDGFGQPQHF